This note documents a single TCR beta chain sequence. Its antigen is currently unknown. Primers: 60 Vbeta forward and 13 Jbeta reverse. The table came from immunoSEQ multiplex PCR; TCRdb's copy has only in-frame clones and leaves some out. The sample data list about 150,000 clones. The data derive from a study of cytomegalovirus exposure and HLA in healthy donors. Background on the study: Caucasian-associated ancestry cluster membership applied to approximately 80% of 300 to 450 genotyped donors.

General observations from the study: The authors enumerated over 150 TCR beta chains as linked to cytomegalovirus. It was confirmed in vitro that three of the CMV-associated chains were specific for CMV antigens.

The CDR3 contains 17 residues. Germline assignment: CDR1 SGDLS and CDR2 YYNGEE. With 6 bases clipped from V and 1 base from J, the junction kept 9 bases outside the gene matches. The sequencing sample was made of PBMCs. This sequence joins TRBV9 and TRBJ2-2; 10 bases are a match to TRBD2. The receptor's source is a woman between 45 and 65 years old in good health and CMV-seronegative. The CDR3 here is CASTIGVAGGNTGELFF. The CDR3 DNA is TGTGCCAGCACCATAGGGGTAGCGGGAGGGAACACCGGGGAGCTGTTTTTT.